The rows below give T cell receptor beta chains drawn from one sample of a study of early T cells in non-severe SARS-CoV-2 infection. Via MiXCR, TCRdb re-called the 5' RACE reads, giving one row per CDR3 protein. The sample contains over 80,000 distinct CDR3 sequences, 12% of which appear only once. The input for sequencing was whole blood, taken at baseline. The receptors were gathered from an adult who was a healthcare worker with PCR-confirmed SARS-CoV-2 infection or an uninfected control (not recorded which). Each CDR3 is given with its conserved first and last residue. D genes are given only for firm matches. Clone sizes are given selectively: once, few, many, or a class where the clone is expanded.

clone_size: many; j_call: TRBJ2-7; d_call: TRBD2; v_call: TRBV18; cdr3_aa: CASSPRTAGPSYEQYF; cdr3_nt: TGTGCCAGCTCACCCCGTACAGCGGGGCCCTCCTACGAGCAGTACTTC
clone_size: few; j_call: TRBJ2-7; d_call: -; v_call: TRBV3-1; cdr3_aa: CASSQAWGAPYEQYF; cdr3_nt: TGTGCCAGCAGCCAAGCTTGGGGCGCCCCCTACGAGCAGTACTTC
clone_size: few; j_call: TRBJ2-2; d_call: -; v_call: TRBV10-3; cdr3_aa: CAILGVIGGELFF; cdr3_nt: TGTGCCATCCTCGGCGTGATTGGCGGGGAGCTGTTTTTT
clone_size: few; j_call: TRBJ2-7; d_call: -; v_call: TRBV6-6; cdr3_aa: CASSPLYEQYF; cdr3_nt: TGTGCCAGCAGCCCACTCTACGAGCAGTACTTC
clone_size: few; j_call: TRBJ2-7; d_call: -; v_call: TRBV7-6; cdr3_aa: CASSLRGGSSYEQYF; cdr3_nt: TGTGCCAGCAGCTTGAGGGGGGGGAGCTCCTACGAGCAGTACTTC
clone_size: many; j_call: TRBJ2-7; d_call: TRBD2; v_call: TRBV20-1; cdr3_aa: CSARDSGLAGTHEQYF; cdr3_nt: TGCAGTGCTAGAGACAGCGGGCTAGCGGGCACCCACGAGCAGTACTTC
clone_size: many; j_call: TRBJ2-2; d_call: TRBD2; v_call: TRBV18; cdr3_aa: CASSPPTSGGPANTGELFF; cdr3_nt: TGTGCCAGCTCACCACCGACTAGCGGGGGGCCTGCGAACACCGGGGAGCTGTTTTTT
clone_size: many; j_call: TRBJ1-2; d_call: TRBD1; v_call: TRBV12-3/TRBV12-4; cdr3_aa: CASSFEDRAHGYTF; cdr3_nt: TGTGCCAGCAGTTTTGAGGACAGGGCCCATGGCTACACCTTC
clone_size: few; j_call: TRBJ1-2; d_call: TRBD1; v_call: TRBV9; cdr3_aa: CASSVGTGSGTNYGYTF; cdr3_nt: TGTGCCAGCAGCGTAGGGACAGGGAGTGGAACTAACTATGGCTACACCTTC
clone_size: -; j_call: TRBJ1-5; d_call: TRBD1; v_call: TRBV10-3; cdr3_aa: CAISDPSGGTGFNQPQHF; cdr3_nt: TGTGCCATCAGTGACCCCTCAGGCGGGACAGGGTTCAATCAGCCCCAGCATTTT
clone_size: -; j_call: TRBJ1-4; d_call: -; v_call: TRBV5-6; cdr3_aa: CASSSTQVINEKLFF; cdr3_nt: TGTGCCAGCAGCTCTACCCAGGTTATTAATGAAAAACTGTTTTTT
clone_size: -; j_call: TRBJ2-1; d_call: -; v_call: TRBV11-1; cdr3_aa: CASSLRDTLYNEQFF; cdr3_nt: TGTGCCAGCAGCTTAAGAGACACCCTATACAATGAGCAGTTCTTC
clone_size: -; j_call: TRBJ2-7; d_call: TRBD1; v_call: TRBV30; cdr3_aa: CAVQTGLIQYF; cdr3_nt: TGTGCCGTCCAGACAGGGTTAATTCAGTACTTC
clone_size: medium-sized; j_call: TRBJ2-4; d_call: -; v_call: TRBV7-2; cdr3_aa: CASSQDSKNIQYF; cdr3_nt: TGTGCCAGCAGCCAGGACAGCAAAAACATTCAGTACTTC
clone_size: few; j_call: TRBJ2-1; d_call: -; v_call: TRBV12-3/TRBV12-4; cdr3_aa: CASSLGANEQFF; cdr3_nt: TGTGCCAGCAGTTTAGGGGCGAATGAGCAGTTCTTC
clone_size: many; j_call: TRBJ2-3; d_call: TRBD2; v_call: TRBV7-6; cdr3_aa: CASSPLAGGGTDTQYF; cdr3_nt: TGTGCCAGCAGCCCCTTAGCGGGAGGGGGCACAGATACGCAGTATTTT
clone_size: few; j_call: TRBJ1-1; d_call: -; v_call: TRBV12-3/TRBV12-4; cdr3_aa: CASSDGTPYTEAFF; cdr3_nt: TGTGCCAGCAGTGATGGGACACCTTACACTGAAGCTTTCTTT
clone_size: -; j_call: TRBJ2-2; d_call: -; v_call: TRBV5-6; cdr3_aa: CASSVGPLGTGELFF; cdr3_nt: TGTGCCAGCAGTGTCGGGCCTCTGGGCACCGGGGAGCTGTTTTTT
clone_size: -; j_call: TRBJ1-1; d_call: -; v_call: TRBV20-1; cdr3_aa: CSASGGTEAFF; cdr3_nt: TGCAGTGCTAGTGGGGGAACTGAAGCTTTCTTT
clone_size: many; j_call: TRBJ2-1; d_call: -; v_call: TRBV2; cdr3_aa: CASSLEDTYNEQFF; cdr3_nt: TGTGCCAGCAGCCTAGAGGATACCTACAATGAGCAGTTCTTC
clone_size: -; j_call: TRBJ1-1; d_call: TRBD1; v_call: TRBV11-3; cdr3_aa: CASSWPRDRGGTEAFF; cdr3_nt: TGTGCCAGCAGCTGGCCCCGTGACAGGGGCGGCACTGAAGCTTTCTTT
clone_size: once; j_call: TRBJ2-2; d_call: TRBD1; v_call: TRBV6-1; cdr3_aa: CASRTGNTGELFF; cdr3_nt: TGTGCCAGCCGGACAGGGAACACCGGGGAGCTGTTTTTT
clone_size: few; j_call: TRBJ1-2; d_call: -; v_call: TRBV12-3/TRBV12-4; cdr3_aa: CASSLADYGYTF; cdr3_nt: TGTGCCAGCAGTTTAGCCGACTATGGCTACACCTTC
clone_size: many; j_call: TRBJ2-5; d_call: -; v_call: TRBV5-1; cdr3_aa: CASSLVGPQETQYF; cdr3_nt: TGCGCCAGCAGCTTGGTGGGACCCCAAGAGACCCAGTACTTC